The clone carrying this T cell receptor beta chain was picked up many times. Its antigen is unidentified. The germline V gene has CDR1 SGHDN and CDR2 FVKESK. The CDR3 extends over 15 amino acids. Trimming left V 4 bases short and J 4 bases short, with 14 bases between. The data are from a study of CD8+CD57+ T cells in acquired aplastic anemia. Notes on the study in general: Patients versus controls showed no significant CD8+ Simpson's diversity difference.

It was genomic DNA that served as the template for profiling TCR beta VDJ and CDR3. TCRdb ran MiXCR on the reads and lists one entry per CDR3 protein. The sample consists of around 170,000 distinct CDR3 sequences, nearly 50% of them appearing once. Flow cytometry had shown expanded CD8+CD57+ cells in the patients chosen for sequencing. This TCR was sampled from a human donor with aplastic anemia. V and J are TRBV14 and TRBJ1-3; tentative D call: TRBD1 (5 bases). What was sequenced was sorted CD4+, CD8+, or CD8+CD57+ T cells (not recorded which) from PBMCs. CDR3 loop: CASSPTGLLGNTIYF. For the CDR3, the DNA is TGTGCCAGCAGCCCTACGGGGCTTCTGGGAAACACCATATATTTT.